Listed below are T cell receptor beta chains from one sample, sequenced in a study of T-cell reconstitution after alpha-beta-depleted transplantation in children. One entry per CDR3 protein results from TCRdb running MiXCR on the PCR reads. The sample carries 750,000 to 950,000 distinct CDR3 sequences, under 20% recorded once. Sequenced material: PBMCs, mostly from graft donor cells, taken 360 days after TCRalphabeta/CD19-depleted stem cell transplant. Receptors originate from a male patient younger than 18 who had a stem cell transplant for acute lymphoblastic leukemia, so the T cells may come from the graft donor. Both conserved end residues are part of each CDR3. A D gene is named only where the DNA matches it firmly. Only some rows state a clone size, as once, few, many or a class for expanded clones.

D: NA; J: TRBJ2-5; size: NA; V: TRBV5-1; DNA: TGCGCCAGCAGCCCCGGACAGCCTCAAGAGACCCAGTACTTC; CDR3: CASSPGQPQETQYF
D: TRBD1; J: TRBJ2-7; size: NA; V: TRBV7-9; DNA: TGTGCCAGCAGGGGGGACAGCCGCTACGAGCAGTACTTC; CDR3: CASRGDSRYEQYF
D: TRBD2; J: TRBJ2-7; size: NA; V: TRBV7-9; DNA: TGTGCCAGCAGCGACTGGAAGGGAGGGGCCGGCGAGCAGTACTTC; CDR3: CASSDWKGGAGEQYF
D: NA; J: TRBJ1-1; size: NA; V: TRBV18; DNA: TGTGCCAGCTCGCCCCTCCGGACACGAAGAATCCTTATGAACACTGAAGCTTTCTTT; CDR3: CASSPLRTRRILMNTEAFF
D: NA; J: TRBJ1-1; size: NA; V: TRBV20-1; DNA: TGCAGTGCTAAGGTCAGGGGCCCTATCACTGAAGCTTTCTTT; CDR3: CSAKVRGPITEAFF
D: NA; J: TRBJ2-2; size: few; V: TRBV28; DNA: TGTGCCAGCAGTCTCGACCTGGGGCGTCACACCGGGGAGCTGTTTTTT; CDR3: CASSLDLGRHTGELFF
D: NA; J: TRBJ1-2; size: NA; V: TRBV5-1; DNA: TGCGCCAGCATGGGGCCCCGGGGCTATGGCTACACCTTC; CDR3: CASMGPRGYGYTF
D: TRBD2; J: TRBJ2-2; size: few; V: TRBV3-1; DNA: TGTGCCAGCAGCACTAGCGGGATGAACACCGGGGAGCTGTTTTTT; CDR3: CASSTSGMNTGELFF
D: NA; J: TRBJ2-5; size: many; V: TRBV11-2; DNA: TGTGCCAGCAGCCCAACGACAGTTCAAGAGACCCAGTACTTC; CDR3: CASSPTTVQETQYF
D: NA; J: TRBJ1-4; size: few; V: TRBV28; DNA: TGTGCCAGCCGCGACGGGAGCAATGAAAAACTGTTTTTT; CDR3: CASRDGSNEKLFF
D: TRBD2; J: TRBJ2-1; size: NA; V: TRBV6-4; DNA: TGTGCCAGCAGTTCCTGGGGACTAGCGGGGGACAATGAGCAGTTCTTC; CDR3: CASSSWGLAGDNEQFF
D: NA; J: TRBJ1-1; size: NA; V: TRBV7-2; DNA: TGTGCCAGCAGCTTAAAGTTGGGGAGAAGTACTGAAGCTTTCTTT; CDR3: CASSLKLGRSTEAFF
D: NA; J: TRBJ2-2; size: NA; V: TRBV10-3; DNA: TGTGCCATCAGTGAGCCCCGGCGAGGCACCGGGGAGCTGTTTTTT; CDR3: CAISEPRRGTGELFF
D: NA; J: TRBJ2-7; size: many; V: TRBV29-1; DNA: TGCAGCGTTCTATCAGGACAGCCTTTCTACGAGCAGTACTTC; CDR3: CSVLSGQPFYEQYF
D: TRBD2; J: TRBJ2-7; size: many; V: TRBV28; DNA: TGTGCCAGCAGCCCAAGAGCCCTAGCGGGATTCACGTCGCAGTACTTC; CDR3: CASSPRALAGFTSQYF
D: TRBD1; J: TRBJ2-7; size: few; V: TRBV2; DNA: TGTGCCACCCCACTGAATTCCGGACAGGGGGACTACGAGCAGTACTTC; CDR3: CATPLNSGQGDYEQYF
D: NA; J: TRBJ1-2; size: NA; V: TRBV20-1; DNA: TGCAGTGCTAGCGAGAACCCGGGACTTAACTATGGCTACACCTTC; CDR3: CSASENPGLNYGYTF
D: TRBD2; J: TRBJ2-1; size: few; V: TRBV4-1; DNA: TGCGCCAGCAGCCAGGGACTAACTAACAATGAGCAGTTCTTC; CDR3: CASSQGLTNNEQFF
D: NA; J: TRBJ2-1; size: NA; V: TRBV10-3; DNA: TGTGCCATCAGTGAACGGGGATCCTACAATGAGCAGTTCTTC; CDR3: CAISERGSYNEQFF
D: TRBD1; J: TRBJ1-5; size: NA; V: TRBV5-1; DNA: TGCGCCAGCAGCATGACAGGGAGGCAGCCCCAGCATTTT; CDR3: CASSMTGRQPQHF
D: TRBD1; J: TRBJ1-5; size: few; V: TRBV29-1; DNA: TGCAGCGCTACACAGGGGGGCAGCAATCAGCCCCAGCATTTT; CDR3: CSATQGGSNQPQHF
D: TRBD2; J: TRBJ2-1; size: NA; V: TRBV18; DNA: TGTGCCAGCTCACCAGAGGACCCGGGACTAGCGGGAGAGTTCGAGCAGTTCTTC; CDR3: CASSPEDPGLAGEFEQFF
D: NA; J: TRBJ2-2; size: few; V: TRBV5-4; DNA: TGTGCCAGCAGCTCCGGGAAAGGGGAGCTGTTTTTT; CDR3: CASSSGKGELFF
D: TRBD1; J: TRBJ1-2; size: NA; V: TRBV15; DNA: TGTGCCACCAGCACCGTTGTGGGACAGTGGTATGGCTACACCTTC; CDR3: CATSTVVGQWYGYTF
D: NA; J: TRBJ2-5; size: few; V: TRBV29-1; DNA: TGCAGCGTTGACCCCGCGGAGTCCCAAGAGACCCAGTACTTC; CDR3: CSVDPAESQETQYF
D: NA; J: TRBJ2-7; size: NA; V: TRBV30; DNA: TGTGCCTGGAGTGTAGCCTACGAGCAGTACTTC; CDR3: CAWSVAYEQYF
D: NA; J: TRBJ2-5; size: many; V: TRBV12-3/TRBV12-4; DNA: TGTGCCAGCAGTTTTACCGGGATGGAAGAGACCCAGTACTTC; CDR3: CASSFTGMEETQYF
D: NA; J: TRBJ2-1; size: NA; V: TRBV7-6; DNA: TGTGCCAGCAGCTTACTTTACAGGGAGAATGAGCAGTTCTTC; CDR3: CASSLLYRENEQFF
D: NA; J: TRBJ1-5; size: NA; V: TRBV28; DNA: TGTGCCAGCAGTTTATCCTCATCTGGGGAAGGCCAGCCCCAGCATTTT; CDR3: CASSLSSSGEGQPQHF
D: NA; J: TRBJ2-7; size: few; V: TRBV10-3; DNA: TGTGCCATCAGTGAAGCCGTGCCCTACGAGCAGTACTTC; CDR3: CAISEAVPYEQYF
D: NA; J: TRBJ2-2; size: NA; V: TRBV10-3; DNA: TGTGCCATCAGTGTGGAGGGTGGCGGGGAGCTGTTTTTT; CDR3: CAISVEGGGELFF